The following is a T cell receptor (beta chain) sequence with its context. Assay used: immunoSEQ multiplex PCR; TCRdb lists only in-frame clones, some missing. The sample carries about 230,000 clones, about nine tenths recorded once. The sample comes from a study of blood T cell repertoires in COVID-19. Study in general: Sources were T cells, B-cell-depleted T cells, or PBMCs; the material itself was cDNA or gDNA.

Germline lookup yields CDR1 LNHDA and CDR2 SQIVND (reference sequence). The length of the CDR3 is 15 residues. V shed 3 bases, J shed 9 bases, and the junction held 11 bases outside the gene matches. Patients at the Seattle site were enrolled during active infection and followed longitudinally. The sequencing sample was made of peripheral blood. This chain links TRBV19 with TRBJ2-1; the match to TRBD1 covers 7 bases. The receptor comes from a man aged 50-60 years with COVID-19, enrolled during active disease. CDR3 DNA: TGTGCCAGTAGTATCAGTACAGGGGTAGGTACTGAGCAGTTCTTC. As protein: CASSISTGVGTEQFF.